The 7 T cell receptor beta chains reported below all come from one sample, sequenced in a study of human T cells and chemical hapten exposure. TCRdb ran MiXCR on the RACE reads and lists one entry per CDR3 protein. The sample records under 300,000 distinct CDR3 sequences, 7.5% to 10% being singletons. Time point meaning: pre-sensitization, week 0. Treatment noted: therapeutic diphenylcyclopropenone sensitization with weekly scalp DPC. The source material was whole blood, sampled in connection with sensitization to the hapten diphenylcyclopropenone (DPC). The source is a woman in her thirties or forties with alopecia areata. Some clones in this sample may be carry-over from other donors' samples.

This clonotype was observed many times. The chain joins TRBV5-1 to TRBJ1-2; D gene ambiguous. Germline lookup yields CDR1 SGHRS and CDR2 YFSETQ. This CDR3 contains 12 residues. V was cut by 4 bases and J by 4 bases, with 8 bases left in between. The CDR3 loop is CASSPDSYGYTF. The DNA of the CDR3 is TGCGCCAGCAGCCCGGACTCCTATGGCTACACCTTC. Together with reference TRBV5-1 and TRBJ1-2, the CDR3 gives the full variable domain: KAGVTQTPRYLIKTRGQQVTLSCSPISGHRSVSWYQQTPGQGLQFLFEYFSETQRNKGNFPGRFSGRQFSNSRSEMNVSTLELGDSALYLCASSPDSYGYTFGSGTRLTVV.

This clonotype has a count of ten or more. The chain is built from TRBV12-3 or TRBV12-4 and TRBJ1-3; D gene ambiguous. Trimming stripped 2 bases from V and 6 bases from J, with 8 bases between. The CDR3 has 13 amino acids. This chain's CDR3 is CASSLRQQNTIYF. The CDR3 nucleotides read TGTGCCAGCAGTTTACGGCAGCAAAACACCATATATTTT.

This clonotype was recorded at least ten times. The chain joins TRBV25-1 to TRBJ2-6; D unresolved. CDR3 length: 15 amino acids. V gave up 7 bases and J gave up 0 bases, with 10 bases separating them. Germline CDR1 is MGHDK and CDR2 is SYGVNS. The CDR3 protein is CASTPTTSGANVLTF. The CDR3 coding sequence is TGTGCCAGCACCCCCACCACCTCTGGGGCCAACGTCCTGACTTTC.

This chain joins TRBV27 and TRBJ1-3; D unresolved. This CDR3 has 14 amino acids. Per germline, CDR1 MNHEY and CDR2 SMNVEV (reference sequence). The V end was cut by 5 bases, the J end by 9 bases, with 17 bases between. CDR3 region: CASSPSPEWSTIYF. CDR3 DNA: TGTGCCAGCAGTCCTAGCCCAGAATGGAGCACCATATATTTT.

Concerning this clonotype itself: This may arise from a read error, as a much more abundant clone is one base away. The chain couples TRBV20-1 to TRBJ1-5, with 8 bases aligning to TRBD1. This CDR3 spans 13 amino acids. CDR1 DFQATT and CDR2 SNEGSKA come from the germline V gene (reference sequence). The CDR3 DNA reads TGCAGTGCTGGACAGGGCCCCAATCAGCACCAGCATTTT. Its translation is CSAGQGPNQHQHF.

This clonotype was detected many times. V usage is TRBV7-2 and J usage is TRBJ2-4, with D unclear. The CDR3 consists of 14 residues. Trimming shortened V by 1 base and J by 3 bases, and 7 bases separated the two germline ends. Germline loops: CDR1 SGHTA, CDR2 FQGNSA. The CDR3 DNA sequence: TGTGCCAGCAGCTTAGGGGTCAGCAAAAACATTCAGTACTTC. Protein: CASSLGVSKNIQYF.

This clonotype was seen many times. The V and J genes are TRBV20-1 and TRBJ1-5; 10 nucleotides match TRBD1. With 5 bases clipped from V and 10 bases from J, the junction kept 11 bases outside the gene matches. The CDR3 has 14 amino acids. CDR1 and CDR2 (germline): DFQATT, SNEGSKA (reference sequence). The CDR3 region is CSARRQGAFSPQHF. CDR3 DNA sequence: TGCAGTGCTCGAAGACAGGGGGCCTTTTCACCCCAGCATTTT.